This T cell receptor beta chain was sequenced during a study of shared clonotypes between healthy human individuals. General study findings and limits: Some naive CD4 clonotypes, around 5%, turned up in common across four donors. With few donors, the genetic and exposure-history diversity represented was limited.

Note on this clone: The antigen is not known.

TCRdb keeps only in-frame clones here, not all; method: immunoSEQ multiplex PCR. The profile shows a few million clones, approximately 96% of them singletons. The source material was naive CD4+ T cells sorted from blood. The sample's subset: CD45RA+ positively selected. The receptor's source is a man aged 18 to 29 in good health.

Written as DNA, the CDR3 is TGTGCCAGCAGTGGCAGCTATAGCAATCAGCCCCAGCATTTT. It yields the protein CASSGSYSNQPQHF. The genes are TRBV2 and TRBJ1-5; D gene ambiguous. The CDR3 runs to 14 residues. Germline assignment: CDR1 SNHLY and CDR2 FYNNEI. The V and J ends lost 4 bases and 0 bases respectively, with 7 bases between them.